The clone carrying this TCR beta chain was counted a few times. The antigen remains undetermined. In germline, CDR1 is MDHEN, CDR2 SYDVKM. Trimming shortened V by 4 bases and J by 5 bases, and 12 bases separated the two germline ends. The length of the CDR3 is 13 residues. What was sequenced were expressed TCRB transcripts, since all of the isolated RNA had been reverse transcribed. About 3.6 million reads was the average for naive, central memory and regulatory T cell samples. The method was immunoSEQ multiplex PCR; TCRdb's version includes in-frame clones alone and lacks a portion of them. The data show hundreds of thousands of clones, 11% to 15% seen once. This entry belongs to a study of beta chain features in type 1 diabetes. Overall study findings and caveats: In all four CD4+ subsets, TCRB CDR3 length was significantly, moderately reduced in type 1 diabetes. In cDNA sequencing, cells with high TCR expression could be over-represented.

Material: naive CD4+ T cells from blood. The TCR comes from a man between 18 and 35 years old with type 1 diabetes. The chain couples TRBV28 to TRBJ2-7; D is tentatively TRBD1 or TRBD2 (6 bases each). This CDR3 reads CASSWRDIHEQYF. The CDR3 nucleotides are TGTGCCAGCAGTTGGAGGGACATCCACGAGCAGTACTTC.